These 9 T cell receptor beta chains originate from one sample sequenced in a study of CD8 T cells in Susac syndrome. An amount of RNA that ranged from 0.5 to 1 ug was reverse transcribed with random hexamers. MiXCR, run by TCRdb on the immunoSEQ multiplex PCR reads, gives a single entry per CDR3 protein. The sample consists of 250,000 to 300,000 distinct CDR3 sequences, around 84% of them appearing once. What was sequenced was CD8+ T cells from PBMCs. These receptors were collected from a human donor with multiple sclerosis.

Concerning this clonotype itself: A read error may produce the germline difference seen at one junction end. The rearrangement joins TRBV28 to TRBJ1-6; no reliable D call. Germline lookup yields CDR1 MDHEN and CDR2 SYDVKM. The CDR3 has 14 residues. The DNA of the CDR3 is TGTGCCAGCTGTTTCCAAAGGTGGAATTCACCCCTCCACTTT. Translating it yields CASCFQRWNSPLHF.

V gene TRBV4-1 combines with J gene TRBJ1-2; 7 bases are a match to TRBD1. CDR1 MGHRA and CDR2 YSYEKL come from the germline V gene. The CDR3 length is 18 residues. Trimming removed 0 bases from V and 3 bases from J; junction bases left unmatched: 13. The CDR3 bases are TGCGCCAGCAGCCAAGATTGGGAGCAGGGGGTCCGATACTATGGCTACACCTTC. Translation gives CASSQDWEQGVRYYGYTF.

The chain employs TRBV4-1 and TRBJ2-1, with D unclear. CDR3 length equals 13 residues. CDR1 is MGHRA, CDR2 YSYEKL, per germline. Trimming shortened V by 6 bases and J by 5 bases, and 11 bases separated the two germline ends. The CDR3 DNA reads as TGCGCCAGCAGGGACGCCAGCCACAATGAGCAGTTCTTC. It is translated as CASRDASHNEQFF.

The table lists this clonotype with a count of one. J is TRBJ2-1 and V is TRBV9; 7 bases fit TRBD2. V lost 4 bases and J lost 3; bases outside the gene matches: 7. The CDR3 runs 15 residues. CDR1 is SGDLS and CDR2 is YYNGEE in the germline V gene. CDR3 residues: CASSPREVSYNEQFF. The CDR3 bases are TGTGCCAGCAGCCCCCGGGAGGTTAGCTACAATGAGCAGTTCTTC.

The chain recombines TRBV4-1 with TRBJ1-1; D might be TRBD1 (5 bases). The germline gives CDR1 MGHRA, CDR2 YSYEKL. The length of the CDR3 is 15 residues. The V end was cut by 0 bases, the J end by 5 bases, with 13 bases between. The CDR3 nucleotides read TGCGCCAGCAGCCAAGATGGGAGGGGAGGTACTGAAGCTTTCTTT. Its translation: CASSQDGRGGTEAFF.

The chain has TRBV7-9 and TRBJ2-1; tentative D call: TRBD1 (6 bases). V gave up 4 bases and J gave up 0 bases, with 13 bases separating them. This CDR3 spans 16 amino acids. CDR1 SEHNR and CDR2 FQNEAQ come from the germline V gene (reference sequence). CDR3 in DNA: TGTGCCAGCAGCTCGCAAACAGGGTTCTCCTACAATGAGCAGTTCTTC. This sequence encodes CASSSQTGFSYNEQFF.

The rearrangement uses TRBV9 and TRBJ2-7, with 14 positions matching TRBD2. This CDR3 is built from 17 residues. Per germline, CDR1 SGDLS and CDR2 YYNGEE. Trimming removed 2 bases from V and 0 bases from J; junction bases left unmatched: 4. The CDR3 DNA sequence: TGTGCCAGCAGCGTTTCAGGGACTAGCGGGAGCTCCTACGAGCAGTACTTC. It encodes CASSVSGTSGSSYEQYF. The full variable domain, rest sourced from reference TRBV9 and TRBJ2-7, is DSGVTQTPKHLITATGQRVTLRCSPRSGDLSVYWYQQSLDQGLQFLIQYYNGEERAKGNILERFSAQQFPDLHSELNLSSLELGDSALYFCASSVSGTSGSSYEQYFGPGTRLTVT.

The chain combines TRBV7-9 with TRBJ2-7; the D is unclear. There are 13 residues in the CDR3. The V gene's germline CDR1 is SEHNR and CDR2 FQNEAQ (reference sequence). Trimming took off 4 bases at V and 5 bases at J, with 12 bases between the two ends. The CDR3, as DNA: TGTGCCAGCAGCTGGCTAGGGTTCAACGAGCAGTACTTC. Translated: CASSWLGFNEQYF.

The V and J genes are TRBV18 and TRBJ1-1; D is undetermined. Between the trimmed V and J ends, which lost 8 bases and 9 bases, there was a span of 19 bases. CDR3 length: 13 residues. Germline loops: CDR1 KGHSH, CDR2 LQKENI. The CDR3 loop reads CASHTRSGFQAFF. In nucleotides, the CDR3 is TGTGCCAGCCACACCCGATCTGGCTTCCAAGCTTTCTTT. Variable domain in full (rest from reference TRBV18 and TRBJ1-1): NAGVMQNPRHLVRRRGQEARLRCSPMKGHSHVYWYRQLPEEGLKFMVYLQKENIIDESGMPKERFSAEFPKEGPSILRIQQVVRGDSAAYFCASHTRSGFQAFFGQGTRLTVV.